These T cell receptor beta chains were read from a single sample in a study of blood T cell repertoires in COVID-19. Data came from immunoSEQ multiplex PCR; TCRdb stores just in-frame clones and leaves some out. The sample lists roughly 29,000 clones; approximately 93% were seen once. Source material: peripheral blood. The receptors stem from a woman in her seventies with COVID-19, enrolled during active disease. The conserved cysteine and the conserved F or W are not part of the CDR3 here.

j_call v_call cdr3_aa
TRBJ2-1 TRBV5-1 ASRPGQGVFNEQF
TRBJ2-1 TRBV12-5 ASGLLTSRTGTSGSRANEQF
TRBJ1-1 TRBV11-2 ASTEGAYTEAF
TRBJ2-2 TRBV29-1 SVDAGNTGELF
TRBJ1-5 TRBV23-1 ASKQIRDRGLPQPQH
TRBJ2-7 TRBV12-3/TRBV12-4 ASSLVAGYEQY
TRBJ2-5 TRBV6-5 ATSRAGNQETQY
TRBJ1-5 TRBV3-1/TRBV3-2 ASSQGRGFHQPQH
TRBJ2-3 TRBV19 ASSQANRAGRADTQY
TRBJ2-2 TRBV7-3 ASSSQGANTGELF
TRBJ1-6 TRBV10-3 AISEGQGGNSPLH
TRBJ1-1 TRBV9 ASSVNPGADTEAF
TRBJ2-7 TRBV5-1 ASSLGSIGTGAYEQY
TRBJ1-5 TRBV3-1/TRBV3-2 ASQRGFNQPQH
TRBJ1-6 TRBV12-3/TRBV12-4 ASREENSPLH
TRBJ2-7 TRBV7-2 ASSTPGVREQY
TRBJ1-6 TRBV3-1/TRBV3-2 ASSQVQGNSPLH
TRBJ1-5 TRBV19 ASSIMPEGNQPQH
TRBJ2-7 TRBV4-3 ASSQDQGDAAYEQY
TRBJ2-5 TRBV2 ASSAMAGDQY
TRBJ2-3 TRBV30 AVWDSNTDTQY
TRBJ1-2 TRBV18 ASSPSPGQGVSYGYT
TRBJ2-5 TRBV13 ASSPTGTGRFKTQY
TRBJ2-7 TRBV5-1 ASSPFGSSDYEQY
TRBJ1-2 TRBV25-1 ASSERTSAGYGYT
TRBJ2-1 TRBV24-1 ATSEPGNEQF
TRBJ2-1 TRBV5-1 ASSFGGGNEQF
TRBJ2-1 TRBV27 ASSLMGLAYNEQF
TRBJ1-5 TRBV28 ASSSGTVNQPQH
TRBJ2-2 TRBV18 ASSPQPGQGAAGELF
TRBJ2-1 TRBV5-4 ASSLRGGAYNEQF
TRBJ2-1 TRBV29-1 SVGGLAGSNEQF
TRBJ2-3 TRBV6-5 ATRTSGTDTQY
TRBJ2-7 TRBV10-3 AISDGNNYEQY
TRBJ2-3 TRBV28 ASRIRDTDTQY
TRBJ2-1 TRBV18 ASSPVGQSSEQF
TRBJ2-7 TRBV5-1 ASSLEPGRAYEQY